This TCR beta chain was found in a study of cytomegalovirus exposure and HLA in healthy donors. The primer mix had 60 Vbeta and 13 Jbeta primers. Sequencing was performed with immunoSEQ multiplex PCR; in TCRdb, only in-frame clones are kept and a portion is missing. This table holds 150,000 to 200,000 clones, roughly 79% found once. The germline gives CDR1 SGHAT, CDR2 FQNNGV. The V end was cut by 2 bases, the J end by 7 bases, with 11 bases between. This CDR3 has 14 amino acids. The sequencing sample was made of PBMCs. The origin of this receptor is a man in his fifties or sixties in good health and CMV-seropositive. The chain recombines TRBV11-2 with TRBJ1-4; D is undetermined. The CDR3 sequence is CASSLTDTREKLFF. The CDR3 DNA follows: TGTGCCAGCAGCTTAACCGACACGCGTGAAAAACTGTTTTTT.